The 28 T cell receptor beta chains reported below all come from one sample, sequenced in a study of radiation and T cells in renal cell carcinoma. As to time point: blood 4 weeks post-SBRT, at nephrectomy. Treatment here: 15 Gy SBRT to primary tumor, nephrectomy 4 weeks later. The table came from immunoSEQ multiplex PCR; TCRdb's copy has only in-frame clones and leaves some out. This sample has around 180,000 clones, with around 90% found just once. The sample was blood, taken from a patient whose treatment included radiotherapy and nephrectomy. The receptors here all came from a woman aged 50 to 60 with renal cell carcinoma.

This chain uses TRBV19 with TRBJ1-6; D gene unclear. The CDR3 has 13 amino acids. Germline V gives CDR1 LNHDA, CDR2 SQIVND (reference sequence). V shed 5 bases and J shed 8 bases, with 10 bases lying between them. As DNA, the CDR3 is TGTGCCAGTAGTTCGGCGGCAGATTCACCCCTCCACTTT. Translated: CASSSAADSPLHF.

J is TRBJ1-6 and V is TRBV10-1; D gene unclear. V gave up 4 bases and J gave up 8 bases, with 12 bases separating them. Germline loops: CDR1 WNHNN, CDR2 SYGVQD (reference sequence). The CDR3 consists of 14 residues. The CDR3 DNA follows: TGCGCCAGCAGTGTGGAACGGTGGGATTCACCCCTCCACTTT. The encoded protein is CASSVERWDSPLHF.

The J gene is TRBJ1-2, the V gene TRBV5-6; D call uncertain. The CDR3 spans 15 residues. CDR1 is SGHDT and CDR2 is YYEEEE in the germline V gene. The ends were cut back, 2 bases at V and 8 bases at J, with 19 bases in the middle. Here the CDR3 DNA reads TGTGCCAGCAGCTTAATGTCTCCCTCACCGGGAGGCTACACCTTC. Translated: CASSLMSPSPGGYTF.

The chain couples TRBV11-3 to TRBJ1-6, with 8 bases that match TRBD1. The ends lost 5 bases at V and 7 bases at J; junction bases unmatched: 4. The CDR3 contains 14 residues. The germline gives CDR1 SGHNT, CDR2 YENEEA. DNA of the CDR3: TGTGCCAGCAGCCAGGGACAGGAGAATTCACCCCTCCACTTT. It yields the protein CASSQGQENSPLHF.

The chain is built from TRBV7-9 and TRBJ1-2; D is uncertain. The V and J ends lost 1 base and 8 bases respectively, with 8 bases between them. The CDR3 length is 12 residues. Germline CDR1 is SEHNR and CDR2 is FQNEAQ (reference sequence). The DNA of the CDR3 is TGTGCCAGCAGCTTAGTAGGCGCAGGCTACACCTTC. It encodes CASSLVGAGYTF.

This chain uses TRBV19 with TRBJ1-4; D gene uncertain. V lost 6 bases to trimming and J lost 0 bases, with 8 bases between them. Germline V gives CDR1 LNHDA, CDR2 SQIVND (reference sequence). This CDR3 is 14 amino acids long. The CDR3 here is CASSLQSTNEKLFF. As DNA, the CDR3 is TGTGCCAGTAGCCTACAGTCAACTAATGAAAAACTGTTTTTT.

This chain joins TRBV4-1 and TRBJ2-7; D may be TRBD1 (5 bases). Germline CDR1 and CDR2: MGHRA and YSYEKL. The CDR3 runs to 16 residues. The germline V and J ends were trimmed by 3 bases and 1 base, with 16 bases remaining between them. The CDR3 reads CASSHLTGPLSYEQYF. In DNA, the CDR3 is TGCGCCAGCAGCCACCTTACAGGCCCCTTATCCTACGAGCAGTACTTC.

CDR3: CASSAGQGTRGETQYF. For the CDR3, the DNA is TGTGCCAGCAGCGCAGGCCAGGGGACTAGGGGGGAGACCCAGTACTTC. The J gene is TRBJ2-5, the V gene TRBV9; 8 bases agree with TRBD2. The germline gives CDR1 SGDLS, CDR2 YYNGEE. With 3 bases clipped from V and 5 bases from J, the junction kept 12 bases outside the gene matches. CDR3 length: 16 residues.

V gene TRBV4-3 combines with J gene TRBJ1-6; D remains ambiguous. The ends were cut back, 0 bases at V and 16 bases at J, with 13 bases in the middle. This CDR3 comprises 13 residues. The germline CDR1 and CDR2 sequences are LGHNA and YSLEER. The CDR3 DNA follows: TGCGCCAGCAGCCAAGATTTGTCAGATCGTCTCCACTTT. Its protein product is CASSQDLSDRLHF.

The rearrangement uses TRBV6-4 and TRBJ1-1, with no clear D. V lost 8 bases, J lost 4 bases, and 5 bases lay in between. There are 10 residues in the CDR3. Germline CDR1 is MRHNA and CDR2 is SNTAGT. The CDR3 DNA reads TGTGCCAGCCCCCTCACTGAAGCTTTCTTT. The encoded protein is CASPLTEAFF.

V usage is TRBV7-8 and J usage is TRBJ2-3; 8 nucleotides match TRBD2. This CDR3 spans 17 amino acids. The germline V gene has CDR1 SGHVS and CDR2 FQNEAQ. V lost 4 bases to trimming and J lost 2 bases; unmatched junction nucleotides: 11. The CDR3 region has the DNA TGTGCCAGCAGCTCCCTTGGCGGGGGGAGTTCCACAGATACGCAGTATTTT. Translated: CASSSLGGGSSTDTQYF.

This chain links TRBV9 with TRBJ1-6; 9 nucleotides align to TRBD1. CDR1 is SGDLS, CDR2 YYNGEE, per germline. The CDR3 has 15 amino acids. The V gene end was trimmed by 1 base and the J gene end by 10 bases; junction bases not matched to a gene: 6. The CDR3 spells CASSVRTGVVSPLHF. As DNA, the CDR3 is TGTGCCAGCAGCGTAAGGACAGGGGTTGTCTCACCCCTCCACTTT.

The chain joins TRBV7-9 to TRBJ1-5; 8 bases line up with TRBD1. CDR3 length: 14 amino acids. V was clipped by 1 base and J by 6 bases; unmatched bases: 2. CDR1 is SEHNR, CDR2 FQNEAQ, per germline (reference sequence). In DNA, the CDR3 is TGTGCCAGCAGCTTAGAAGACAGGGGTCAGCCCCAGCATTTT. Translation: CASSLEDRGQPQHF.

Here the CDR3 DNA reads TGTGCCAGCAGGGGGGGACAGGGTTACGGCTACACCTTC. This encodes CASRGGQGYGYTF. The J gene is TRBJ1-2, the V gene TRBV28; 9 bases agree with TRBD1. The trim removed 6 bases at V and 8 bases at J, leaving 7 bases unmatched. This CDR3 comprises 13 residues. Germline V gene sequence: CDR1 MDHEN, CDR2 SYDVKM.

V usage is TRBV30 and J usage is TRBJ1-2; D is unclear. The CDR3 totals 14 residues. The germline gives CDR1 GTSNPN, CDR2 SVGIG (reference sequence). Between the trimmed V and J ends, which lost 1 base and 4 bases, there was a span of 13 bases. CDR3: CAWSGPSGGYGYTF. CDR3 nucleotides: TGTGCCTGGAGTGGACCGTCCGGAGGCTATGGCTACACCTTC. Using reference TRBV30 and TRBJ1-2 for the parts outside the CDR3, the full variable domain is SQTIHQWPATLVQPVGSPLSLECTVEGTSNPNLYWYRQAAGRGLQLLFYSVGIGQISSEVPQNLSASRPQDRQFILSSKKLLLSDSGFYLCAWSGPSGGYGYTFGSGTRLTVV.

The V gene is TRBV4-1, the J gene TRBJ1-4; the match to TRBD1 covers 10 bases. Germline CDR1 MGHRA, CDR2 YSYEKL. This CDR3 has 19 residues. J lost 0 bases, V lost 0 bases, and 7 bases had no gene match. The CDR3 loop reads CASSQDPSGTGATNEKLFF. The CDR3 DNA sequence: TGCGCCAGCAGCCAAGACCCCTCCGGGACAGGGGCAACTAATGAAAAACTGTTTTTT.

The CDR3 bases are TGCGCCAGCAGCCAAGGCGTTCTAACGAGGAGGTACTTC. This codes for CASSQGVLTRRYF. The rearrangement joins TRBV4-1 to TRBJ2-7; no clear D gene. This CDR3 is built from 13 residues. V was shortened by 1 base and J by 12 bases, with 16 bases between the two germline ends. CDR1 MGHRA and CDR2 YSYEKL come from the germline V gene.

The DNA of the CDR3 is TGTGCCAGCTCACCAGGGTACAGAAACTATGGCTACACCTTC. This translates into CASSPGYRNYGYTF. J is TRBJ1-2 and V is TRBV18; D is unclear. CDR3 length: 14 amino acids. Trimming removed 2 bases at V and 2 bases at J, with 9 bases between. Germline V lookup: CDR1 KGHSH, CDR2 LQKENI.

This clone was observed a handful of times. This chain links TRBV2 with TRBJ2-7; D not certain. The CDR3 consists of 13 residues. Trimming stripped 3 bases from V and 2 bases from J, with 8 bases between. Germline V gives CDR1 SNHLY, CDR2 FYNNEI. CDR3 region: CASSDYGTYEQYF. The CDR3 DNA reads as TGTGCCAGCAGTGATTACGGTACCTACGAGCAGTACTTC.

The rearrangement links TRBV30 to TRBJ1-3; D gene unclear. This CDR3 spans 15 amino acids. V was pared by 0 bases and J by 0 bases, with 9 bases between. CDR1 is GTSNPN and CDR2 is SVGIG in the germline V gene (reference sequence). This chain's CDR3 is CAWSVRRHSGNTIYF. The CDR3 nucleotides read TGTGCCTGGAGTGTAAGACGGCACTCTGGAAACACCATATATTTT.

This chain joins TRBV6-5 and TRBJ2-2, with 9 bases aligning to TRBD1. Germline-derived CDR1 and CDR2 are MNHEY and SVGAGI. The CDR3 is made up of 14 amino acids. V was clipped by 6 bases and J by 6 bases; unmatched bases: 5. In nucleotides, the CDR3 is TGTGCCAGCAGAACAGGGGGCGCTTCCGGGGAGCTGTTTTTT. Its translation is CASRTGGASGELFF.

The V gene is TRBV6-1, the J gene TRBJ1-5, with 9 bases fitting TRBD1. Germline V gene lookup returns CDR1 MNHNS and CDR2 SASEGT. The ends lost 7 bases at V and 1 base at J; junction bases unmatched: 5. The CDR3 sequence is 15 residues long. The CDR3 DNA reads as TGTGCCAGCACCAGGGACAGGGCCAGCAATCAGCCCCAGCATTTT. It specifies CASTRDRASNQPQHF.

The chain links TRBV6-5 to TRBJ1-5; no clear D. CDR1 is MNHEY and CDR2 is SVGAGI in the germline V gene. V lost 0 bases, J lost 6 bases, and 9 bases lay in between. This CDR3 spans 14 amino acids. Written as DNA, the CDR3 is TGTGCCAGCAGTTACTCGTGGGTGTTTCAGCCCCAGCATTTT. It is translated as CASSYSWVFQPQHF.

The rearrangement uses TRBV29-1 and TRBJ2-1, with TRBD2 matching over 11 bases. Trimming removed 5 bases from V and 1 base from J; junction bases left unmatched: 4. The CDR3 sequence is 15 residues long. CDR1 is SQVTM, CDR2 ANQGSEA, per germline. CDR3 DNA: TGCAGCGTTTCCACTAGCGGGGGTTCCTACAATGAGCAGTTCTTC. Translation gives CSVSTSGGSYNEQFF.

The rearrangement uses TRBV6-5 and TRBJ2-2; 7 bases map to TRBD2. The CDR3 runs to 15 residues. V was pared by 7 bases and J by 4 bases, with 9 bases of the junction left unmatched. Per the germline V gene, CDR1 is MNHEY and CDR2 is SVGAGI. DNA for the CDR3: TGTGCCAGCAAAAAGGGAGGGGAATTCACCGGGGAGCTGTTTTTT. This translates into CASKKGGEFTGELFF.

The rearrangement uses TRBV18 and TRBJ2-5; TRBD2 matches at 8 bases. Trimming cost V 3 bases and J 2 bases; bases outside gene matches: 5. The CDR3 loop spans 15 amino acids. CDR1 is KGHSH, CDR2 LQKENI, per germline. For the CDR3, the DNA is TGTGCCAGCTCACCGTCGGGGGGGCGGCAAGAGACCCAGTACTTC. Its protein is CASSPSGGRQETQYF.

V is TRBV19 and J is TRBJ1-2; D ambiguous. V lost 7 bases, J lost 4 bases, and 16 bases lay in between. The CDR3 spans 14 residues. CDR1 LNHDA and CDR2 SQIVND come from the germline V gene (reference sequence). CDR3 protein: CASTRLGSIYGYTF. In nucleotides, the CDR3 is TGTGCCAGTACCCGGTTAGGGAGCATCTATGGCTACACCTTC.

The chain uses TRBV5-8 and TRBJ1-1, with D unresolved. The V gene's germline CDR1 is SGHTS and CDR2 YDEGEE. The V end was cut by 0 bases, the J end by 0 bases, with 3 bases between. The CDR3 is 13 residues long. CDR3 nucleotides: TGTGCCAGCAGCTTGGTGGTGAACACTGAAGCTTTCTTT. Protein product: CASSLVVNTEAFF.